This T cell receptor (beta chain) originates from a study of blood T cell repertoires in COVID-19. Study summary: Collection of acute and convalescent COVID-19 samples took place in the United States, Italy and Spain.

This clone was detected only a few times. V was pared by 6 bases and J by 2 bases, with 7 bases of the junction left unmatched. Germline CDR1 reads MNHEY; CDR2 reads SMNVEV (reference sequence). The CDR3 runs 16 residues. Original processing notes: For nucleated cells, counts were estimated from reference gene primer amplification. Clones were read by immunoSEQ multiplex PCR, and TCRdb kept only the in-frame ones, dropping some. V and J calls and clone size follow that table, whereas D and trimming were derived from the DNA. The sample has 20,000 or so clones, 75% to 85% seen once. The receptor comes from an elderly man with acute or convalescent COVID-19. The specimen was peripheral blood. The chain employs TRBV27 and TRBJ2-5, with 12 bases that match TRBD2. The CDR3 region has the DNA TGTGCCAGCAGCTTACTAGCGGGGGGAACACAAGAGACCCAGTACTTC. Translating gives CASSLLAGGTQETQYF.